What follows describes a single T cell receptor beta chain. This entry is derived from a study of blood T cell repertoires in COVID-19. This CDR3 region has 13 residues. V was shortened by 4 bases and J by 5 bases, with 10 bases between the two germline ends. Germline-derived CDR1 and CDR2 are LGHDT and YNNKEL (reference sequence). Here immunoSEQ multiplex PCR was the method, and the copy in TCRdb shows in-frame clones only, minus some. The sample shows nearly 350,000 clones, over 75% of them seen only once. The study drew participants aged about 18 to 89 years from roughly 25 US areas. Symptom resolution, clearance, or two negative PCRs marked donors in Cohort 3 as recovered.

The J gene is TRBJ2-3, the V gene TRBV3-1 (or the pseudogene TRBV3-2), with D unresolved. The TCR was taken from a woman aged 30 to 39 who had recovered from COVID-19. Source material: PBMCs or T cells enriched from blood (not recorded which). CDR3 coding DNA: TGTGCCAGCAGCCTTCTGCGAATAGATACGCAGTATTTT. It codes for CASSLLRIDTQYF.